Included here is one T cell receptor beta chain sequence, with context. Its antigen is as yet unknown. The CDR3 runs to 13 residues. The V gene's germline CDR1 is MNHEY and CDR2 SMNVEV (reference sequence). Any history of autoimmune disease or systemic immunosuppression disqualified patients. Repertoires were generated with immunoSEQ multiplex PCR, while TCRdb's copy carries only in-frame clones and drops some. The table shows roughly 25,000 clones, with about 76% occurring only once. The data derive from a study of OX40 agonist ivuxolimab in advanced cancers. Study information: Patients undergoing dose escalation presented with hepatocellular carcinoma, melanoma, renal cell or head and neck cancer. Earlier treatment with anti-PD-1, anti-PD-L1 or anti-CTLA-4 was permitted, and around 43% had received some. Study-wide findings and caveats: Expanded clones belonging to CD8+ T cells outnumbered, on average, those of CD4+.

The rearrangement uses TRBV27 and TRBJ2-5; D unclear. Gene TRBJ2-7 matches the end of the DNA better, so the J call may be wrong. Sequencing used CD4+ or CD8+ T cells sorted from blood, obtained in a trial of the OX40 agonist ivuxolimab. The receptor comes from an adult with an advanced solid tumor such as melanoma, head and neck, liver or kidney cancer. CDR3 bases: TGTGCCAGCAGTCCGCCGAACCGACACGAGCAGTACTTC. This codes for CASSPPNRHEQYF.